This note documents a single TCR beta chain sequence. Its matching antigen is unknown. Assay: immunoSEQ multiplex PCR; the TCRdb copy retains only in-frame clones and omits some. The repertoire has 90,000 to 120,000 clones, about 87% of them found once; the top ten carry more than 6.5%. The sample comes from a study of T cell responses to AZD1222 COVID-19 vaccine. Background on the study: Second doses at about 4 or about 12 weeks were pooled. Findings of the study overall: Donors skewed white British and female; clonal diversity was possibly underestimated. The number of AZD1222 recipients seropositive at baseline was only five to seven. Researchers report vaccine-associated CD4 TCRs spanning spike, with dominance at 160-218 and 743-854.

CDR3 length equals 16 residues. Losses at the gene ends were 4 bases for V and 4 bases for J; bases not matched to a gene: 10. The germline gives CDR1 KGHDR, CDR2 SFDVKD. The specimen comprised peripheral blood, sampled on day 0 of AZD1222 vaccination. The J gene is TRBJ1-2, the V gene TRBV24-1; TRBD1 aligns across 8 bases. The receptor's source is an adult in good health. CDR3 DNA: TGTGCCACCAGTGAGGGCCAGGGGGCCAAGAGCTATGGCTACACCTTC. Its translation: CATSEGQGAKSYGYTF.